The entry that follows covers one TCR beta chain sequence. Its antigen is not known. V lost 10 bases and J lost 4, with 11 bases in between. Germline V gives CDR1 LNHDA, CDR2 SQIVND (reference sequence). The length of the CDR3 is 13 residues. This entry belongs to a study of shared clonotypes between healthy human individuals. Study in general: Per-donor plates numbered three CD4 naive, three CD4 memory, two CD8 naive and one CD8 memory. The study's findings and limits: Non-shared clonotypes showed lower generation probabilities than clonotypes common to all four donors. The small donor group covered limited genetic and exposure diversity.

Selected positively for CCR7 and CD45RO-negative, naive CD8 cells excluded terminally differentiated effector memory CD45RA+ cells. Adult donors, all healthy and HIV-negative, had no recent acute infections or vaccinations. Data came from immunoSEQ multiplex PCR; TCRdb stores just in-frame clones and leaves some out. In the table there are roughly 2,000,000 clones, about 95% of which are singletons. The sequenced sample was naive CD8+ T cells sorted from blood. The clonotype originates from a man in his late teens or twenties in good health. The chain couples TRBV19 to TRBJ1-6; tentatively, D is TRBD1 (5 bases). The CDR3 sequence: CATREGYNSPLHF. DNA for the CDR3: TGTGCCACCAGGGAGGGTTATAATTCACCCCTCCACTTT. Drawing the rest from reference TRBV19 and TRBJ1-6, the complete variable domain is DGGITQSPKYLFRKEGQNVTLSCEQNLNHDAMYWYRQDPGQGLRLIYYSQIVNDFQKGDIAEGYSVSREKKESFPLTVTSAQKNPTAFYLCATREGYNSPLHFGNGTRLTVT.